This T cell receptor beta chain was found in a study of blood T cell repertoires in COVID-19. Background on the study: The cDNA or gDNA used as material had been derived from T cells, B-cell-depleted T cells, or PBMCs.

Patients of the Seattle cohort, enrolled during active infection, were followed longitudinally. The J segment lost 6 bases and the V segment lost 4 bases, leaving 12 bases of the junction unmatched. CDR1 is GTSNPN and CDR2 is SVGIG in the germline V gene (reference sequence). The CDR3 spans 15 residues. In the study's own analysis: Reference gene primer amplification gave estimated nucleated cell counts. Clones were sequenced by immunoSEQ multiplex PCR, and TCRdb holds only the in-frame ones, with some missing. V, J and clone size reflect that table, while D and trimming were determined from the DNA. The sample holds 200,000 to 300,000 clones; about 87% are singletons and the top ten take around 5.1%.

Sequencing was done on a sample of peripheral blood. The sequence was obtained from a woman aged 60 to 75 with COVID-19, enrolled during active disease. The chain employs TRBV30 and TRBJ1-5; 7 bases align to TRBD1. The CDR3 sequence: CAWTGRGQGSQPQHF. CDR3 sequence (DNA): TGTGCCTGGACCGGAAGGGGGCAGGGGAGTCAGCCCCAGCATTTT.